A single sample is the source of the 17 T cell receptor beta chains below, sequenced in a study of response to subunit inactivated influenza vaccine. Using its own MiXCR run on the RT-PCR reads, TCRdb lists one record per CDR3 protein. The table includes 500,000 to 550,000 distinct CDR3 sequences, approximately 7.6% detected once. Specimen: PBMCs from blood, collected less than 25 months after vaccination. Receptors originate from a man in his fifties or sixties who received an inactivated influenza vaccine.

This clonotype has a handful of counts. The V call is TRBV7-2, the J call TRBJ2-2, with 7 positions matching TRBD1. V lost 5 bases, J lost 1 base, and 4 bases stayed unmatched. Germline CDR1 is SGHTA and CDR2 is FQGNSA. The CDR3 is 15 residues long. This CDR3 is CASSIQGWNTGELFF. Written as DNA, the CDR3 is TGTGCCAGCAGCATACAGGGGTGGAACACCGGGGAGCTGTTTTTT.

In its sample, this clonotype was seen many times. J is TRBJ1-5 and V is TRBV4-3; D uncertain. Germline V CDR1 and CDR2: LGHNA, YSLEER. The CDR3 spans 13 residues. V lost 0 bases and J 5 bases, leaving 5 bases between the germline ends. CDR3 sequence: CASSQDLDQPQHF. The CDR3 DNA sequence: TGCGCCAGCAGCCAAGATTTGGATCAGCCCCAGCATTTT.

This clonotype was observed many times. The rearrangement uses TRBV12-3 or TRBV12-4 and TRBJ2-2, with 11 bases identical to TRBD2. V shed 4 bases, J shed 6 bases, and the junction held 7 bases outside the gene matches. CDR3 size: 16 residues. CDR3 DNA: TGTGCCAGCAGTTCGGCTAGCGGGGGGACGCCCGGGGAGCTGTTTTTT. This encodes CASSSASGGTPGELFF.

The gene calls are TRBV20-1 and TRBJ2-1, with TRBD2 matching 14 bases. The CDR3 extends over 18 amino acids. The ends lost 3 bases at V and 8 bases at J; junction bases unmatched: 15. Germline V gene sequence: CDR1 DFQATT, CDR2 SNEGSKA (reference sequence). CDR3 amino acids: CSARGLAGVRGQGDEQFF. The CDR3 nucleotides read TGCAGTGCTAGGGGACTAGCGGGAGTTCGGGGCCAAGGCGATGAGCAGTTCTTC.

This clonotype was recorded a few times. J is TRBJ2-1 and V is TRBV7-2, with 14 nucleotides matching TRBD2. V was pared by 5 bases and J by 3 bases, with 6 bases of the junction left unmatched. Germline assignment: CDR1 SGHTA and CDR2 FQGNSA. The CDR3 sequence is 17 residues long. The CDR3 here is CASSAGLAGAHYNEQFF. The CDR3 DNA reads as TGTGCCAGCAGCGCGGGACTAGCGGGAGCACACTACAATGAGCAGTTCTTC.

The genes are TRBV7-6 and TRBJ2-1; TRBD2 agrees at 8 bases. V lost 5 bases and J lost 6; bases outside the gene matches: 9. CDR1 is SGHVS, CDR2 FNYEAQ, per germline. There are 15 residues in the CDR3. For the CDR3, the DNA is TGTGCCAGCAGCCGTCCGGGACTAGTGGGCAATGAGCAGTTCTTC. This gives the protein CASSRPGLVGNEQFF.

This clonotype was detected only a few times. It may be a read error: a sequence one base away is much more abundant. The CDR3 spells CASSEWTGPKTGELFF. In nucleotides, the CDR3 is TGTGCCAGCAGCGAATGGACTGGTCCGAAGACCGGGGAGCTGTTTTTT. V gene TRBV11-2 combines with J gene TRBJ2-2, with D possibly matching TRBD2 (5 bases). Germline V lookup: CDR1 SGHAT, CDR2 FQNNGV. The CDR3 covers 16 residues.

The CDR3 sequence: CASTKREGQFETQYF. In DNA, the CDR3 is TGTGCCAGCACGAAACGTGAGGGGCAGTTTGAGACCCAGTACTTC. The rearrangement links TRBV12-3 or TRBV12-4 to TRBJ2-5; either TRBD1 or TRBD2 may fit D (5 bases each). This CDR3 is built from 15 residues. The V gene lost 7 bases and the J gene lost 5 bases, with 20 bases spanning the gap.

The rearrangement links TRBV25-1 to TRBJ2-1; 7 bases fit TRBD2. The CDR3 runs 16 residues. The germline V gene encodes CDR1 MGHDK and CDR2 SYGVNS. The junction had 8 bases not matched to a gene; V was cut back by 1 base and J by 5 bases. The CDR3 spells CASSEFGREGHNEQFF. CDR3 coding DNA: TGTGCCAGCAGTGAATTCGGCAGGGAGGGGCACAATGAGCAGTTCTTC. The complete variable domain, with remaining parts taken from reference TRBV25-1 and TRBJ2-1, reads EADIYQTPRYLVIGTGKKITLECSQTMGHDKMYWYQQDPGMELHLIHYSYGVNSTEKGDLSSESTVSRIRTEHFPLTLESARPSHTSQYLCASSEFGREGHNEQFFGPGTRLTVL.

This clonotype was picked up a small number of times. The V call is TRBV10-2, the J call TRBJ1-1; TRBD1 aligns across 9 bases. The CDR3 length is 16 residues. V shed 3 bases and J 7 bases; nucleotides not matched to a gene: 12. Germline V gene lookup returns CDR1 WSHSY and CDR2 SAAADI. In nucleotides, the CDR3 is TGCGCCAGCAGTGATCTCTCCGGGACAGGGCGTAGTGAAGCTTTCTTT. Translating it yields CASSDLSGTGRSEAFF.

The chain combines TRBV20-1 with TRBJ2-7, with D hard to call. This CDR3 has 13 amino acids. Trimming left V 3 bases short and J 0 bases short, with 9 bases between. CDR1 and CDR2 from the germline V gene are DFQATT and SNEGSKA (reference sequence). CDR3 protein: CSARLPSSYEQYF. The CDR3 nucleotides are TGCAGTGCTAGGTTGCCGTCCTCCTACGAGCAGTACTTC.

This clonotype was seen only a few times. This chain joins TRBV6-2 or TRBV6-3 and TRBJ2-5, with D tentatively TRBD2 (5 bases). Looked up from germline, CDR1 is MNHEY and CDR2 is SVGEGT. Trimming removed 8 bases from V and 4 bases from J, with 8 bases in between. CDR3 length: 11 amino acids. The CDR3 bases are TGTGCCAGCTTGCGGGCAGAGACCCAGTACTTC. It is translated as CASLRAETQYF.

This clonotype was recorded many times. J is TRBJ2-1 and V is TRBV24-1; 8 positions match TRBD1. With 5 bases clipped from V and 7 bases from J, the junction kept 6 bases outside the gene matches. CDR3 length: 14 residues. Germline CDR1 and CDR2: KGHDR and SFDVKD. The CDR3 loop reads CATSAAGTGNEQFF. CDR3 nucleotides: TGTGCCACCAGTGCGGCCGGGACAGGTAATGAGCAGTTCTTC.

The chain couples TRBV9 to TRBJ2-5; D tentatively reads TRBD1 or TRBD2 (5 bases each). Germline-derived CDR1 and CDR2 are SGDLS and YYNGEE. Between the trimmed V and J ends, which lost 1 base and 2 bases, there was a span of 12 bases. The CDR3 covers 15 residues. CDR3 nucleotide sequence: TGTGCCAGCAGCGTATATGGGGGAGCACAAGAGACCCAGTACTTC. It codes for CASSVYGGAQETQYF.

As to this clonotype: Mismatch with germline at one junction end may stem from a read error. The gene calls are TRBV6-1 and TRBJ1-2; weak D call: TRBD1 (6 bases). CDR3 size: 14 residues. Germline V lookup: CDR1 MNHNS, CDR2 SASEGT. The CDR3, as DNA: TGTGCCGGCAGGTCTCAGGGGACTAACTATGGCTACACCTTC. This codes for CAGRSQGTNYGYTF.

Many counts were recorded for this clonotype. The chain employs TRBV20-1 and TRBJ2-3; D gene uncertain. Trimming took off 0 bases at V and 10 bases at J, with 11 bases between the two ends. CDR1 and CDR2 from the germline V gene are DFQATT and SNEGSKA (reference sequence). The CDR3 sequence is 12 residues long. The CDR3 loop is CSARDRTVSQYF. In DNA form, the CDR3 reads TGCAGTGCTAGAGACAGAACGGTATCGCAGTATTTT.

The CDR3 nucleotides are TGTGCCACCAGTGATGTGGACTCGTACAATGAGCAGTTCTTC. It translates to CATSDVDSYNEQFF. The V and J genes are TRBV24-1 and TRBJ2-1; D perhaps matches TRBD2 (5 bases). The CDR3 totals 14 residues. V was clipped by 3 bases and J by 4 bases, with 9 bases between them. Germline V gives CDR1 KGHDR, CDR2 SFDVKD.